This T cell receptor (beta chain) was captured in a study of tumor-infiltrating lymphocytes in primary liver carcinoma. Study background: The five patients, who were men and women, ranged in age from 30 to 69 years.

This CDR3 comprises 15 residues. Germline V gene sequence: CDR1 SGHAT, CDR2 FQNNGV. Findings and caveats of the study: Tumor-adjacent and tumor-blood pairs showed less overlap than tumor region pairs.

Starting material of approximately 500 ng total RNA yielded TCR beta cDNA via a constant-region primer. Nested multiplex PCR, run for three rounds with slightly modified ARM-PCR, yielded TCR beta libraries. In the first two PCR rounds, TRBV1-TRBV30 forward primers were paired with a C-beta reverse primer, and each round lasted roughly 10 cycles. In TCRdb, the multiplex PCR reads were re-called with MiXCR into one record per CDR3 protein. The sample lists hundreds of thousands of distinct CDR3 sequences, about three fifths occurring once. Blood RNA originated from unsorted whole blood, with germline DNA additionally extracted. A single count supports this clonotype. Its target is unknown. The junction differs from germline at one of its ends, possibly a read error.

Input material: peripheral blood. The chain combines TRBV11-2 with TRBJ2-7, with D maybe TRBD1 (5 bases). The receptor was derived from a woman aged 30 to 39 with primary liver carcinoma and hepatitis B virus infection. CDR3 sequence: CASSFKSDRTYEQYF. The CDR3 DNA reads as TGTGCCAGCAGCTTTAAGAGTGACAGAACCTACGAGCAATACTTC. The full variable domain, in which reference TRBV11-2 and TRBJ2-7 provide the parts outside the CDR3, is EAGVAQSPRYKIIEKRQSVAFWCNPISGHATLYWYQQILGQGPKLLIQFQNNGVVDDSQLPKDRFSAERLKGVDSTLKIQPAKLEDSAVYLCASSFKSDRTYEQYFGPGTRLTVT.